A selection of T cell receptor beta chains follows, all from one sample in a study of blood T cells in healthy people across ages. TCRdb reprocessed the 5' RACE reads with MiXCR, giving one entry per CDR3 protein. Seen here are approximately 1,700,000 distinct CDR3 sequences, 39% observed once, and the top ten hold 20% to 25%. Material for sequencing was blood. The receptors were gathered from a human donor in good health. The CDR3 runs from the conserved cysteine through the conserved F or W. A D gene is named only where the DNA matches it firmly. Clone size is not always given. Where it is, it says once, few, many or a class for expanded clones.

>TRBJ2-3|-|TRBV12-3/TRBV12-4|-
TGTGCCAGCAGAAAAACGGGGGTCAGCACAGATACGCAGTATTTT
CASRKTGVSTDTQYF
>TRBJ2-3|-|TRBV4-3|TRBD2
TGCGCCAGCAGCCAAGTGATTTGGGCTAGCGGGGGGGACGATACGCAGTATTTT
CASSQVIWASGGDDTQYF
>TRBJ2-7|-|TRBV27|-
TGTGCCAGCAGTTGGACGGGTGATGGGTACGAGCAGTACTTC
CASSWTGDGYEQYF
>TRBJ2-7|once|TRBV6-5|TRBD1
TGTGCCAGCAGTTACTCAGGGACAGGGGGATTCGGGGACTACGAGCAGTACTTC
CASSYSGTGGFGDYEQYF
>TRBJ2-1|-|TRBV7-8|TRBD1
TGTGCCAGCGCGATAGACGGGACAGGGGCCGAGCAGTTCTTC
CASAIDGTGAEQFF
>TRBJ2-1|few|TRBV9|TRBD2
TGTGCCAGCAGCGTAGGGACTAGCGGGGGGCCCTACAATGAGCAGTTCTTC
CASSVGTSGGPYNEQFF
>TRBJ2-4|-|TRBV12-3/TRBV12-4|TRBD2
TGTGCCAGCAGGCGCCTAGCGGGGGGGCCGGAGGAGCAGTACTTC
CASRRLAGGPEEQYF
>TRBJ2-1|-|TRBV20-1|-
TGCAGTGCTGGGGGGGCCTTGCGAGTGGAGACCCAGTTCTTC
CSAGGALRVETQFF
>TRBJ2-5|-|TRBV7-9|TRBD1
TGTGCCAGCAGCTCGACAGGGTCTGATCAGACCCAGTACTTC
CASSSTGSDQTQYF
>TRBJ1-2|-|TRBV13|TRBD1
TGTGCCAGCAGCCCCGAAGACAGGGTTGGTGGCTACACCTTC
CASSPEDRVGGYTF
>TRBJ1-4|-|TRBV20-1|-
TGCAGTGCTAGAGTGTCGGTGTCCAGGGAGAATGAAAAACTGTTTTTT
CSARVSVSRENEKLFF
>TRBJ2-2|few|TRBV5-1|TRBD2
TGCGCCAGCAGCTCGGGACTAGCTCCGAACACCGGGGAGCTGTTTTTT
CASSSGLAPNTGELFF
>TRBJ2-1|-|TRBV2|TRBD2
TGTGCCAGCAGTGAGCGGCGGGGGGGCGCCTACAATGAGCAGTTCTTC
CASSERRGGAYNEQFF
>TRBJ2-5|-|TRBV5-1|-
TGCGCCAGCAGCTTGGGAGGACTAATATCCCGGGAGACCCAGTACTTC
CASSLGGLISRETQYF
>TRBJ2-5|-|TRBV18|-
TGTGCCAGCTCACCAGGAGTTCTTTACGAGGAGCAGTACTTC
CASSPGVLYEEQYF
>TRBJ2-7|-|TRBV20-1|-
TGCAGTGCTCCTGGACAGTCTTGGGAGCAGTACTTC
CSAPGQSWEQYF
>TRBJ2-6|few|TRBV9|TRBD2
TGTGCCAGCAGCGAGCCCTCCGCTGAGCGGGGGGCCCTCCAACCTGGGGCCAACGTCCTGACTTTC
CASSEPSAERGALQPGANVLTF
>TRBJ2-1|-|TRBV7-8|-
TGTGCCAGCAGCTTATTAGAGGGCGCGCAGTTCTTC
CASSLLEGAQFF
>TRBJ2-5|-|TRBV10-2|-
TGCGCCAGCACTAGGACCTGGGAGACCCAGTACTTC
CASTRTWETQYF
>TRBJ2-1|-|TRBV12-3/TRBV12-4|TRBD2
TGTGCCAGCAGGGTAGCGGGGGGGCACGGTGAGCAGTTCTTC
CASRVAGGHGEQFF
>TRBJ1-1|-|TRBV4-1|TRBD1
TGCGCCAGCAGCCAGGCCCCGGGACAGTGGAACACTGAAGCTTTCTTT
CASSQAPGQWNTEAFF
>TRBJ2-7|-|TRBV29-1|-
TGCAGCGTTGAATTTAGTCAGGGGTACGAGCAGTACTTC
CSVEFSQGYEQYF
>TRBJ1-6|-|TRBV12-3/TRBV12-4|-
TGTGCCAGCAGCCCATCCGGGTCCTCCAATTCACCCCTCCACTTT
CASSPSGSSNSPLHF
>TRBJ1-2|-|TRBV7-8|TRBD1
TGTGCCAGCAGCTCGATACCTAAGGGGGCTCGAGGCTACACCTTC
CASSSIPKGARGYTF
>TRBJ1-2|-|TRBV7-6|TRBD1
TGTGCCAGCGGCTTGTCCCAGGGGGGCGGCTACACCTTC
CASGLSQGGGYTF
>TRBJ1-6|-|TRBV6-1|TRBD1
TGTGCCAGCAGCGAAGACAGGGGCAATTCACCCCTCCACTTT
CASSEDRGNSPLHF
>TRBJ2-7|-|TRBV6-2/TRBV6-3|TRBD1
TGTGCCAGCAGTGCGGACAGGGGCGAGGAGCAGTACTTC
CASSADRGEEQYF
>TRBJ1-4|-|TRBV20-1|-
TGCAGTGCTAGACACCTTCAGACTGGGGGAAATGAAAAACTGTTTTTT
CSARHLQTGGNEKLFF
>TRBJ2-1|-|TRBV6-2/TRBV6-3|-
TGTGCCAGCGCCCTTTCCACGGGGAATGAGCAGTTCTTC
CASALSTGNEQFF
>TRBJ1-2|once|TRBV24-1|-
TGTGCCACCAGTGGCGGCAGGGAAGCTAACTATGGCTACACCTTC
CATSGGREANYGYTF
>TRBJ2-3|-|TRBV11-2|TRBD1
TGTGCCAGCAGCCTTGGGGACAGGGTGGTACCAGATACGCAGTATTTT
CASSLGDRVVPDTQYF
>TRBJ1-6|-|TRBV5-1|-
TGCGCCAGCAGCTTCACACGTGGCTCCTATAATTCACCCCTCCACTTT
CASSFTRGSYNSPLHF
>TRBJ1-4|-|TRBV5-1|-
TGCGCCAGCAGCTTCATCCCAGGGGTTAGAACTAATGAAAAACTGTTTTTT
CASSFIPGVRTNEKLFF
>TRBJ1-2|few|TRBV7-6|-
TGTGCCAGCAGCCCCCCGGGGCTGTATTTTGGCTACACCTTC
CASSPPGLYFGYTF
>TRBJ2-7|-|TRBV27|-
TGTGCCAGCTCACCCGACGCCGGGGGGCTTATTCCCGAGCAGTACTTC
CASSPDAGGLIPEQYF
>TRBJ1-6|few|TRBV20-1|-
TGCAGTGCTAGAGCGGCAGGCTGGTCACCCCTCCACTTT
CSARAAGWSPLHF
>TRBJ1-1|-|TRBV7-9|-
TGTGCCAGCAGCCCGACAGACACTGAAGCTTTCTTT
CASSPTDTEAFF
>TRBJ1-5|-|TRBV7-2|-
TGTGCCAGCAGCTTAGCTCAAGGCCAGCCCCAGCATTTT
CASSLAQGQPQHF
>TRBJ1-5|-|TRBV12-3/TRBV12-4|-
TGTGCCAGCAGCTCAACAACAGATCAGCCCCAGCATTTT
CASSSTTDQPQHF
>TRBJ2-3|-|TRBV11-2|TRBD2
TGTGCCAGCAGCTTAGAGCGGGGGGGCAGGTATACGCAGTATTTT
CASSLERGGRYTQYF
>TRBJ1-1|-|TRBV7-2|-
TGTGCCAGCAGCTTGGGCCTATTCAGGGTCGGGGGCACTGAAGCTTTCTTT
CASSLGLFRVGGTEAFF
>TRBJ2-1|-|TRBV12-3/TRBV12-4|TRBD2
TGTGCCAGCAGTTTATCTAGCGGGAACTACAATGAGCAGTTCTTC
CASSLSSGNYNEQFF
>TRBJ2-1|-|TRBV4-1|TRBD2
TGCGCCAGCAGCCACCTCCCGACTAGCGGTTGGGATGAGCAGTTCTTC
CASSHLPTSGWDEQFF
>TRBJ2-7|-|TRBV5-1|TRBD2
TGCGCCAGCAGCTTTATGGCGGGAGGCCCCGGGGCCGAGCAGTACTTC
CASSFMAGGPGAEQYF
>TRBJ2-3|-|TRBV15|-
TGTGCCACCAGACGCCGAGACGGGGGAACGTATTTT
CATRRRDGGTYF
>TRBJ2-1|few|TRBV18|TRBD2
TGTGCCAGCTCACCAATGCTAGCGGGGGACAATGAGCAGTTCTTC
CASSPMLAGDNEQFF
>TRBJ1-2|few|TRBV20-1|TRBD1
TGCAGTGCTAGAGGACAGGGGAGCTATGGCTACACCTTC
CSARGQGSYGYTF
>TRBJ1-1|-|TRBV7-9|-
TGTGCCAGCAGCTACCTTTACACTGAAGCTTTCTTT
CASSYLYTEAFF
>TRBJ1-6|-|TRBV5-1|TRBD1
TGCGCCAGCAGCTTGGCCCGGGACAGGGGGCGCGGAGACCCCCTCCACTTT
CASSLARDRGRGDPLHF
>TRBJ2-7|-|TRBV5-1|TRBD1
TGCGCCAGCAGCTTGGCCGGACAGGGGGCTTTCGAGCAGTACTTC
CASSLAGQGAFEQYF
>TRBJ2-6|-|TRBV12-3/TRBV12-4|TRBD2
TGTGCCAGCAGAGCGAGGGAGGGGCCCCACTCTGGGGCCAACGTCCTGACTTTC
CASRAREGPHSGANVLTF
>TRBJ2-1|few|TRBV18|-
TGTGCCAGCTCACCACCGTCAGGGAGACTCTACAATGAGCAGTTCTTC
CASSPPSGRLYNEQFF
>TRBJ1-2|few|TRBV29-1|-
TGCAGCGTTAAGGCCGGGGCGAACTATGGCTACACCTTC
CSVKAGANYGYTF
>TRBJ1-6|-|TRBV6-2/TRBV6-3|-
TGTGCCAGCACCCTGGTTGGGGGGCCGTATTCACCCCTCCACTTT
CASTLVGGPYSPLHF